These 20 T cell receptor beta chains share one sample of origin, sequenced in a study of blood T cell repertoires in COVID-19. Assay used: immunoSEQ multiplex PCR; TCRdb lists only in-frame clones, some missing. The sample lists 200,000 or so clones, less than 90% occurring once. Sequencing was performed on peripheral blood. These receptors all stem from a man between 65 and 85 years old with acute or convalescent COVID-19.

This clone was seen only a few times. The CDR3 loop is CASSITGESTGGYTF. CDR3 bases: TGTGCCAGCAGTATAACGGGAGAATCGACGGGCGGCTACACCTTC. The rearrangement links TRBV28 to TRBJ1-2; D not certain. V was clipped by 5 bases and J by 8 bases, with 21 bases between them. In germline, CDR1 is MDHEN, CDR2 SYDVKM. The CDR3 has 15 residues.

The chain recombines TRBV5-8 with TRBJ1-1; D ambiguous. V dropped 4 bases and J dropped 1 base, with 14 bases sitting between them. This CDR3 comprises 15 residues. Germline CDR1 SGHTS, CDR2 YDEGEE. DNA of the CDR3: TGTGCCAGCAGCGCCGGCATTCGGAGGAACACTGAAGCTTTCTTT. Protein sequence: CASSAGIRRNTEAFF.

The V gene is TRBV5-5, the J gene TRBJ1-2; D is possibly TRBD1 (6 bases). V was pared by 0 bases and J by 6 bases, with 9 bases between. The germline gives CDR1 SGHKS, CDR2 YYEKEE (reference sequence). This CDR3 region has 13 residues. The CDR3 DNA reads TGTGCCAGCAGCTTGGCGCAGGGGAATGGCTACACCTTC. This translates into CASSLAQGNGYTF.

For the CDR3, the DNA is TGCGCCAGCAGCTTGCTAGGGGGTAATGAAAAACTGTTTTTT. This sequence encodes CASSLLGGNEKLFF. V usage is TRBV5-1 and J usage is TRBJ1-4, with D possibly TRBD1 on 6 matching bases. Germline V gene sequence: CDR1 SGHRS, CDR2 YFSETQ. This CDR3 region has 14 residues. V shed 1 base and J shed 4 bases, with 8 bases lying between them.

This sequence joins TRBV6-6 and TRBJ1-2, with a tentative D call TRBD1 (5 bases). The CDR3 extends over 15 amino acids. Germline CDR1 is MNHNY and CDR2 is SVGAGI (reference sequence). Trimming removed 6 bases at V and 5 bases at J, with 19 bases between. The CDR3 coding sequence is TGTGCCAGCAGGGATGGGACTCACTTAATATATGGCTACACCTTC. The encoded protein is CASRDGTHLIYGYTF.

The chain uses TRBV28 and TRBJ1-2; weak D call: TRBD1 (5 bases). Germline V lookup: CDR1 MDHEN, CDR2 SYDVKM. Deletions cut 2 bases from V and 3 bases from J, with 10 bases between. CDR3 length equals 14 residues. CDR3 sequence: CASSLGGGDYGYTF. The DNA for the CDR3 is TGTGCCAGCAGTTTAGGGGGGGGTGACTATGGCTACACCTTC.

The V and J genes are TRBV11-3 and TRBJ2-5; 10 bases fit TRBD1. The ends lost 4 bases at V and 4 bases at J; junction bases unmatched: 15. The CDR3 extends over 18 amino acids. Germline loops: CDR1 SGHNT, CDR2 YENEEA. CDR3 region: CASSSGAGTGELIETQYF. As DNA, the CDR3 is TGTGCCAGCAGCTCTGGTGCTGGGACAGGGGAGCTGATAGAGACCCAGTACTTC. Looking up the rest from reference TRBV11-3 and TRBJ2-5 gives the full variable domain: EAGVVQSPRYKIIEKKQPVAFWCNPISGHNTLYWYLQNLGQGPELLIRYENEEAVDDSQLPKDRFSAERLKGVDSTLKIQPAELGDSAVYLCASSSGAGTGELIETQYFGPGTRLLVL.

CDR3 in amino acids: CASSEYTPGETQYF. The CDR3 DNA is TGTGCCAGCAGTGAATATACCCCCGGTGAGACCCAGTACTTC. The chain carries TRBV25-1 and TRBJ2-5, with unresolved D. V gave up 0 bases and J gave up 5 bases, with 10 bases separating them. The CDR3 length is 14 residues. Germline loops: CDR1 MGHDK, CDR2 SYGVNS. Drawing the rest from reference TRBV25-1 and TRBJ2-5, the complete variable domain is EADIYQTPRYLVIGTGKKITLECSQTMGHDKMYWYQQDPGMELHLIHYSYGVNSTEKGDLSSESTVSRIRTEHFPLTLESARPSHTSQYLCASSEYTPGETQYFGPGTRLLVL.

The chain employs TRBV9 and TRBJ1-5; D possibly corresponds to TRBD1 (5 bases). The germline V gene has CDR1 SGDLS and CDR2 YYNGEE. This CDR3 is 15 amino acids long. Deletions cut 5 bases from V and 1 base from J, with 13 bases between. This CDR3 reads CASSLTDSSNQPQHF. CDR3 DNA: TGTGCCAGCAGTTTAACAGACAGCAGCAATCAGCCCCAGCATTTT.

This clone was observed a single time. The chain is built from TRBV19 and TRBJ2-6, with D possibly TRBD2 on 6 matching bases. The V gene's germline CDR1 is LNHDA and CDR2 SQIVND (reference sequence). Trimming cost V 5 bases and J 2 bases, with 13 bases left between them. The CDR3 consists of 16 residues. The CDR3 sequence is CASSGGRRAGANVLTF. The CDR3 region has the DNA TGTGCCAGTAGTGGAGGGAGAAGAGCTGGGGCCAACGTCCTGACTTTC.

The chain uses TRBV27 and TRBJ2-1; 8 bases align to TRBD2. The V segment lost 5 bases and the J segment 7 bases; nucleotides outside the gene matches: 16. CDR3 length: 17 amino acids. CDR1 MNHEY and CDR2 SMNVEV come from the germline V gene (reference sequence). The CDR3 loop is CASSITPTGTRRNEQFF. The CDR3 coding sequence is TGTGCCAGCAGTATCACTCCCACCGGGACTAGACGGAATGAGCAGTTCTTC.

The chain carries TRBV6-6 and TRBJ2-2, with 7 bases aligning to TRBD2. CDR3 size: 16 residues. In germline, CDR1 is MNHNY, CDR2 SVGAGI (reference sequence). V was pared by 0 bases and J by 6 bases, with 7 bases of the junction left unmatched. Written as DNA, the CDR3 is TGTGCCAGCAGTTACTCGGGCGGGAGTAGATCCGGGGAGCTGTTTTTT. Translated, it gives CASSYSGGSRSGELFF.

This clone showed up just a few times. V gene TRBV5-1 combines with J gene TRBJ1-3, with D maybe TRBD1 (5 bases). Germline CDR1 SGHRS, CDR2 YFSETQ. The CDR3 covers 17 residues. The V end lost 7 bases, the J end lost 0 bases, and 20 bases lay between the germline ends. DNA of the CDR3: TGCGCCAGCGCCCCCGATCAGGGCCCTTACTCTGGAAACACCATATATTTT. Residues: CASAPDQGPYSGNTIYF.

The chain employs TRBV18 and TRBJ1-1; 7 bases are shared with TRBD1. V trimming: 2 bases; J trimming: 1 base; junction bases outside the gene matches: 16. The germline CDR1 and CDR2 sequences are KGHSH and LQKENI. CDR3 length equals 19 residues. CDR3 amino acids: CASSPLRGGGRNGNTEAFF. CDR3 DNA sequence: TGTGCCAGCTCACCATTGAGAGGGGGCGGCCGAAATGGGAACACTGAAGCTTTCTTT.

The V call is TRBV27, the J call TRBJ1-1; D possibly corresponds to TRBD1 (6 bases). Germline CDR1 and CDR2: MNHEY and SMNVEV (reference sequence). The germline V and J ends were trimmed by 5 bases and 1 base, with 11 bases remaining between them. The CDR3 covers 14 residues. The CDR3 loop reads CASSATGWNTEAFF. The DNA for the CDR3 is TGTGCCAGCAGTGCGACAGGATGGAACACTGAAGCTTTCTTT.

The chain links TRBV7-3 to TRBJ2-2, with a weak D call TRBD2 (5 bases). The CDR3 covers 14 residues. Trimming took off 2 bases at V and 4 bases at J, with 8 bases between the two ends. Looked up from germline, CDR1 is SGHTA and CDR2 is FQGTGA. The CDR3 sequence is CASSLEGFTGELFF. The CDR3 nucleotides read TGTGCCAGCAGCTTAGAGGGTTTCACCGGGGAGCTGTTTTTT.

V gene TRBV9 combines with J gene TRBJ2-3; 8 bases line up with TRBD2. Germline assignment: CDR1 SGDLS and CDR2 YYNGEE. There are 15 residues in the CDR3. The junction had 5 bases not matched to a gene; V was cut back by 4 bases and J by 1 base. The DNA for the CDR3 is TGTGCCAGCAGCCGTAGCGGGACCGGCACAGATACGCAGTATTTT. This codes for CASSRSGTGTDTQYF.

V and J are TRBV5-1 and TRBJ2-2; the match to TRBD1 covers 8 bases. The germline V gene encodes CDR1 SGHRS and CDR2 YFSETQ. The CDR3 is 15 amino acids. V trimming: 1 base; J trimming: 7 bases; junction bases outside the gene matches: 6. CDR3 coding DNA: TGCGCCAGCAGCTTGTGGGGACAGGCCGGCGGGGAGCTGTTTTTT. Protein sequence: CASSLWGQAGGELFF.

This chain connects TRBV7-6 to TRBJ1-6; D may be TRBD1 (5 bases). Per the germline V gene, CDR1 is SGHVS and CDR2 is FNYEAQ. Trimming removed 0 bases at V and 10 bases at J, with 13 bases between. This CDR3 spans 15 amino acids. CDR3 sequence (DNA): TGTGCCAGCAGCTTAGCAAAGGGGACTTCCTCACCCCTCCACTTT. It translates to CASSLAKGTSSPLHF.

The chain links TRBV5-4 to TRBJ2-2, with TRBD1 matching over 7 bases. CDR3 length: 16 residues. With 0 bases clipped from V and 6 bases from J, the junction kept 8 bases outside the gene matches. Germline V gene sequence: CDR1 SGHNT, CDR2 YYREEE (reference sequence). The CDR3 reads CASSLGGGAVSGELFF. The CDR3 coding sequence is TGTGCCAGCAGCTTGGGAGGGGGCGCGGTATCCGGGGAGCTGTTTTTT. The complete variable domain, with remaining parts taken from reference TRBV5-4 and TRBJ2-2, reads ETGVTQSPTHLIKTRGQQVTLRCSSQSGHNTVSWYQQALGQGPQFIFQYYREEENGRGNFPPRFSGLQFPNYSSELNVNALELDDSALYLCASSLGGGAVSGELFFGEGSRLTVL.